This entry features one TCR beta chain sequence. The target of this receptor is not known. The sample holds no much larger clone one base away, and base qualities are not on file. This specimen belongs to a study of prognosis after radiotherapy for stage I lung cancer (dated by TCRdb to the early 2020s). Background for the entire study: Between April 2018 and early 2019, under 20 stage I NSCLC patients were enrolled in Nanjing, China. Fourteen patients had newly diagnosed primary stage I lung tumors, and a few had oligometastatic NSCLC after surgical resection of the primary tumor. All patients were considered medically inoperable, owing to comorbidities in roughly 11 and refusal of surgery in over 5. Ages in the cohort of about a dozen men and a handful of women ranged from roughly 50 to 85 years, with a median of 74. Tumor histology was squamous cell carcinoma in about 7 patients and adenocarcinoma in around 12. Using image-guided IMRT or VMAT, SBRT was delivered in 3 to 5 fractions at a biologically effective dose of at least 100 Gy. Concurrent therapy was not administered to any patient alongside SBRT. Four of the 19 patients developed distant metastases after SBRT, at a median of approximately 7 months; the other 15 showed no significant progression. Peripheral blood TCR beta repertoires were profiled in stage I NSCLC patients before and after stereotactic body radiotherapy, and the study then linked these repertoires to distant failure. The study took one blood sample before SBRT and one after SBRT from each of 20 or so patients and sequenced all 40 or so samples.

A history of other malignancies or of prior chemotherapy or radiotherapy was absent in all patients, and node-negative disease was shown on CT and PET/CT in all patients. Around 6 milliliters of peripheral venous blood were drawn into EDTA tubes at each of two time points. PBMCs were isolated by Ficoll-Paque Plus density-gradient centrifugation. Right after collection, samples were placed at -80 degrees C and kept there until analysis. Two rounds of multiplex PCR were used to amplify the TCR beta CDR3 region from genomic DNA. The first PCR round used primers specific to each TRBV and TRBJ gene, and the primer sequences were filed in Chinese patent CN105087789A. The second PCR round used universal primers. The Roche High Pure PCR Template Preparation Kit was used to extract genomic DNA from the frozen PBMCs. Libraries were sequenced paired-end with 151 bp reads on an Illumina HiSeq 3000. The authors processed their data as follows. CutAdapt was used to remove raw reads lacking the multiplex PCR primer sequences. PEAR was used to merge high-quality paired reads into contigs. MiXCR assigned TRB V, D and J gene segments to each contig by aligning to reference sequences. To remove sequencing errors, CDR3 sequences were clustered according to base quality and sequence similarity. Shannon entropy, normalized by the natural log of the productive TCR sequence number, served as the measure of diversity. One minus Shannon entropy divided by the natural log of the number of unique clonotypes was used as the definition of clonality. The Youden index of ROC curves was used to select progression-free survival cut-offs for repertoire metrics, and analyses were performed in R 3.5.3. Starting from the raw public reads, TCRdb applied fastp trimming at Q25, assembled clones with MiXCR and retained in-frame beta chains. Each CDR3 protein gets just one entry, which takes the most common genes and DNA from the rows behind it. It is TCRdb's table, rather than the study itself, that gives the V and J calls and clone size. This sample comprises about 20,000 distinct CDR3 sequences, roughly 45% of them detected only once. The ten largest clones take up 30% to 35% of the sample.

The investigation overall reported the following: Limitations of the study included a small cohort and short follow-up, and the study findings need independent validation. Unique TCR clone counts fell after SBRT (median around 9,800 before versus fewer than 7,500 after; Wilcoxon paired P=0.011). Post-SBRT Shannon entropy and its change from baseline were lower in patients who developed distant metastases; baseline Shannon entropy was not associated with metastases. No determination of tumor specificity was made for expanded TCR clones. None of the reported P values were adjusted for multiple comparisons. Differences in TRBV and TRBJ usage frequencies by metastasis status were reportedly observed in two V genes at baseline and in about 10 V and two J genes after SBRT.

The sequence came from a donor over 45 with non-small cell lung cancer. Sequences were derived from PBMCs, sampled before or after stereotactic body radiation therapy (not recorded which).

The DNA is as follows: TGCAGTGCTAACGGAGCCGTAAGCTCCTACGAGCAGTACTTC. It encodes CSANGAVSSYEQYF. Recombination linked TRBV20-1 to TRBJ2-7; no D gene can be assigned with confidence. The germline V gene encodes CDR1 DFQATT and CDR2 SNEGSKA (reference sequence). V was cut back by 4 bases and J by 0 bases, leaving a gap of 13 bases between them. CDR3 length: 14 amino acids, cysteine to phenylalanine. The kept DNA is CDR3 alone, 42 bases in frame from the first base.